This T cell receptor (beta chain) stems from a study of identical twins. This clonotype was recorded many times. Its antigen is undetermined. The CDR3 runs 15 residues. Germline trimming cut 6 bases from V and 0 bases from J; bases unmatched to any gene: 5. Germline V CDR1 and CDR2: MDHEN, SYDVKM. Points from the study as a whole: Out-of-frame alpha sequences shared between twins exhibited an excess of low generation probability.

TCRdb used MiXCR to reprocess the 5' RACE reads, holding one entry per CDR3 protein. The repertoire consists of under 350,000 distinct CDR3 sequences, with more than 8% occurring once and the leading ten covering about 7.1%. These data were likewise used in another study, on yellow fever vaccine responses in identical twins. That publication notes: Twins' vaccine T cell responses reportedly seemed partly convergent and partly personalized.

The genes are TRBV28 and TRBJ2-3, with 8 nucleotides matching TRBD2. The sequencing input was CD8+ T cells sorted from blood. The source of this sequence is a woman aged 18-30 years in good health. CDR3 region: CASRDSGDSTDTQYF. In DNA form, the CDR3 reads TGTGCCAGCAGAGATAGCGGGGACAGCACAGATACGCAGTATTTT.